This T cell receptor (beta chain) was sequenced for a study of beta chain features in type 1 diabetes. Study information: The patients were much like the healthy donors in age, gender and cell yields.

V shed 1 base and J shed 8 bases, with 11 bases lying between them. Germline V gene lookup returns CDR1 SGHTA and CDR2 FQGNSA. This CDR3 is built from 13 residues. Sorting with CD45RO/CCR7/CD25/CD127/CD95/CD27 yielded naive, central memory, regulatory and stem-like memory CD4+ cells. As to this clone: As yet, its antigen is unknown.

Sequenced material consisted of expressed TCRB transcripts (all of the isolated RNA was reverse transcribed). TCRdb's table, derived via immunoSEQ multiplex PCR, lists solely in-frame clones and lacks some. This sample yields about 220,000 clones, of which approximately 11% are seen a single time; 1% to 1.5% belongs to the top ten. Findings and caveats of the study: Patients with type 1 diabetes showed fewer VDJ junction insertions and more deletions.

The sample comprised central memory CD4+ T cells from blood. This sequence originates from a man between 18 and 29 years old in good health. The chain uses TRBV7-2 and TRBJ1-1; D is uncertain. CDR3 sequence (DNA): TGTGCCAGCAGCTTAGAAGTAGGAGGGGAAGCTTTCTTT. This sequence encodes CASSLEVGGEAFF.